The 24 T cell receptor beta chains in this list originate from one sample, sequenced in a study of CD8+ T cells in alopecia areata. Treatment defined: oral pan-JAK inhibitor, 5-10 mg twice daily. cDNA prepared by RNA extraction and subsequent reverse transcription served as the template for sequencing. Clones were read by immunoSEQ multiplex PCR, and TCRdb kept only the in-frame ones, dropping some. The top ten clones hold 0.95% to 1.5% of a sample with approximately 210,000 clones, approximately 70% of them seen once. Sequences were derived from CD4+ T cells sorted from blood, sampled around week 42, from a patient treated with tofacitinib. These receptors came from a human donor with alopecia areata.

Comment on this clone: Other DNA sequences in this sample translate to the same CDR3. The CDR3 DNA reads as TGTGCCAGCAGCGTAGTCTCAGGGGGCGAGACCCAGTACTTC. Its protein is CASSVVSGGETQYF. The V call is TRBV9, the J call TRBJ2-5; 8 bases line up with TRBD1. Germline V CDR1 and CDR2: SGDLS, YYNGEE. CDR3 length: 14 residues. Trimming at V came to 0 bases and at J to 5 bases, leaving 3 bases not matched to a gene.

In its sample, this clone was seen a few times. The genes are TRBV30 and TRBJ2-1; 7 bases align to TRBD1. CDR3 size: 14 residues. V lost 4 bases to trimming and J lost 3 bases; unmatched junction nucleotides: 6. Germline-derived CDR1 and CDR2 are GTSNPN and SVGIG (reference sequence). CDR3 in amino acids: CAWKDDRDYNEQFF. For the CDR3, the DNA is TGTGCCTGGAAAGATGACAGGGACTACAATGAGCAGTTCTTC.

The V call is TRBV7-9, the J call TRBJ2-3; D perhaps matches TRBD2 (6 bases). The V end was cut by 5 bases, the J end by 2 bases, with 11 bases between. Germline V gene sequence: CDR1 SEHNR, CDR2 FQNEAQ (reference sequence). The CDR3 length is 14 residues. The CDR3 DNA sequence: TGTGCCAGCAGCGCGGGGCGACACACAGATACGCAGTATTTT. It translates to CASSAGRHTDTQYF.

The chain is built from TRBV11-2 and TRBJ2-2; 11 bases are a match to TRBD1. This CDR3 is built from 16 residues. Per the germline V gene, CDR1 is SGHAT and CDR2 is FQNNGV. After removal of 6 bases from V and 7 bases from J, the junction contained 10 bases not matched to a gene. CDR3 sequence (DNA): TGTGCCAGCAGACGGACAGGGGGCATTTTAGGCGGGGAGCTGTTTTTT. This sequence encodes CASRRTGGILGGELFF.

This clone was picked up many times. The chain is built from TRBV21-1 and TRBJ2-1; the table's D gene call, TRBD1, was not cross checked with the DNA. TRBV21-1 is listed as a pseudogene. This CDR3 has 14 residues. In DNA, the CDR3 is TGTGCCAGCAGCATCCGAACCGACAGGGGGCAAGAGTTCTTC. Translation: CASSIRTDRGQEFF.

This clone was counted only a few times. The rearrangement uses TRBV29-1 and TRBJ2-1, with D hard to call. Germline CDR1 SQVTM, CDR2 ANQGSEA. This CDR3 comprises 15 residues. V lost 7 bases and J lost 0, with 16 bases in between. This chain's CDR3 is CSANDWRSSYNEQFF. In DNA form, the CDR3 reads TGCAGCGCCAACGACTGGCGGAGCTCCTACAATGAGCAGTTCTTC.

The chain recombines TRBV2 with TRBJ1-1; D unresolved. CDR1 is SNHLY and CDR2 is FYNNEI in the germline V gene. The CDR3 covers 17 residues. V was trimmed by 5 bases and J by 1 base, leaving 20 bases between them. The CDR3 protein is CASSTAHSVGSNTEAFF. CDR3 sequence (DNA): TGTGCCAGCAGTACCGCCCACTCCGTGGGGTCGAACACTGAAGCTTTCTTT.

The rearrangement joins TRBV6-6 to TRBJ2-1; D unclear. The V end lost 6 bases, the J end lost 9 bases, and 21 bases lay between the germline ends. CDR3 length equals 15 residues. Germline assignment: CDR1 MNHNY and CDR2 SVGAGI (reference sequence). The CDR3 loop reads CASSPPAWKDGEQFF. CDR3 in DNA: TGTGCCAGCAGCCCGCCGGCCTGGAAGGACGGTGAGCAGTTCTTC.

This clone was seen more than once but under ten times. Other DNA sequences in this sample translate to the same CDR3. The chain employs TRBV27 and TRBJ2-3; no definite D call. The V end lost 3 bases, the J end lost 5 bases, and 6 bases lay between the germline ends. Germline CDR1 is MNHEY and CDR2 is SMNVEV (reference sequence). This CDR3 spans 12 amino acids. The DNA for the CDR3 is TGTGCCAGCAGTTTCCTTGGAGATACGCAGTATTTT. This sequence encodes CASSFLGDTQYF.

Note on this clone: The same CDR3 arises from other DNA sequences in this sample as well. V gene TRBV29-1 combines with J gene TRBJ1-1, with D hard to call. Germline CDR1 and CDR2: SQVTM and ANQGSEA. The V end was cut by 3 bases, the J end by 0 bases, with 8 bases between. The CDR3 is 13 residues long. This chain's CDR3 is CSVERRMNTEAFF. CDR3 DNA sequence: TGCAGCGTTGAGAGGCGGATGAACACTGAAGCTTTCTTT.

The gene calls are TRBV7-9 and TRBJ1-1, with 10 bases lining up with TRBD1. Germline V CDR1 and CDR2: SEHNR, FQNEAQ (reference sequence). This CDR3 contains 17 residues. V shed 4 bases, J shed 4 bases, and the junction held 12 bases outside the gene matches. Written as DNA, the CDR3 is TGTGCCAGCAGCTACTGGACAGGGGGGTCCGGGACCACTGAAGCTTTCTTT. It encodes CASSYWTGGSGTTEAFF.

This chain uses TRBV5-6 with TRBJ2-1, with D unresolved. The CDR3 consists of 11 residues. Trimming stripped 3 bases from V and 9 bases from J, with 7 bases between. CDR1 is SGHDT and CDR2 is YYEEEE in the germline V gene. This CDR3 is CASSSLSEQFF. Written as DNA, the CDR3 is TGTGCCAGCAGCTCCCTAAGTGAGCAGTTCTTC.

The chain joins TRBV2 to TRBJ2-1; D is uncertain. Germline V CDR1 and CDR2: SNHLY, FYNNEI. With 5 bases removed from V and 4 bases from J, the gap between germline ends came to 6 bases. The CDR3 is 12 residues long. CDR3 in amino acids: CASSSDYNEQFF. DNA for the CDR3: TGTGCCAGCAGTTCAGATTACAATGAGCAGTTCTTC.

The CDR3 coding sequence is TGCGCCAGCAGCCTTGGAGGCTCTGGAAACACCATATATTTT. Its protein is CASSLGGSGNTIYF. V usage is TRBV4-1 and J usage is TRBJ1-3; D is unresolved. CDR1 and CDR2 (germline): MGHRA, YSYEKL. Trimming stripped 4 bases from V and 0 bases from J, with 7 bases between. The CDR3 covers 14 residues.

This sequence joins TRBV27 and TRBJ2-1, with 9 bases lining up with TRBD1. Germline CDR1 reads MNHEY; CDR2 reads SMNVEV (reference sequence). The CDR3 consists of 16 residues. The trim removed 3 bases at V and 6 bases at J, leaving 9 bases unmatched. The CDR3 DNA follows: TGTGCCAGCAGTTTCCCCGGGACAGGGTCCCCCAATGAGCAGTTCTTC. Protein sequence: CASSFPGTGSPNEQFF.

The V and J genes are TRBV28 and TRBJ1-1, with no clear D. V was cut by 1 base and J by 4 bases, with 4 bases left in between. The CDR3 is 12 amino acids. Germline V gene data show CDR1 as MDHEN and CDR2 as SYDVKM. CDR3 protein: CASSLLGTEAFF. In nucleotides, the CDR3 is TGTGCCAGCAGTTTATTAGGCACTGAAGCTTTCTTT. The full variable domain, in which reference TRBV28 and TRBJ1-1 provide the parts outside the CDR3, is DVKVTQSSRYLVKRTGEKVFLECVQDMDHENMFWYRQDPGLGLRLIYFSYDVKMKEKGDIPEGYSVSREKKERFSLILESASTNQTSMYLCASSLLGTEAFFGQGTRLTVV.

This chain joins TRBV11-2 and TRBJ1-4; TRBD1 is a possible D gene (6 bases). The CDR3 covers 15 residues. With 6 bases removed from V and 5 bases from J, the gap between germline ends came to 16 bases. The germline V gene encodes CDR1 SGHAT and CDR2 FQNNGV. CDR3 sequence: CASRDPGGRNEKLFF. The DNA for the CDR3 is TGTGCCAGCAGGGATCCCGGGGGGCGGAATGAAAAACTGTTTTTT.

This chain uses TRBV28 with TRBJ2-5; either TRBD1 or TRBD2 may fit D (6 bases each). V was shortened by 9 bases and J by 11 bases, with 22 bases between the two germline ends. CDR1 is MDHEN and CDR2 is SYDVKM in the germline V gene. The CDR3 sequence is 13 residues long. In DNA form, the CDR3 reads TGTGCCAGTTTGGGGTCGGGGGCCCGAGAGCAGTACTTC. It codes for CASLGSGAREQYF. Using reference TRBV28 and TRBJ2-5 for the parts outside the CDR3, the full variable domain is DVKVTQSSRYLVKRTGEKVFLECVQDMDHENMFWYRQDPGLGLRLIYFSYDVKMKEKGDIPEGYSVSREKKERFSLILESASTNQTSMYLCASLGSGAREQYFGPGTRLLVL.

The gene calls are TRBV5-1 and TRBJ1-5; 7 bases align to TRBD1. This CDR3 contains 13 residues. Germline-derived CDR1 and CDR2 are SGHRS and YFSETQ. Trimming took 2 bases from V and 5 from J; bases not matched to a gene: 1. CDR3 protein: CASSFTGDQPQHF. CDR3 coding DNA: TGCGCCAGCAGCTTTACAGGGGATCAGCCCCAGCATTTT.

The CDR3 DNA follows: TGCAGCGTTGTCGGACAAGTATGGGGCTACACCTTC. Translating gives CSVVGQVWGYTF. The chain recombines TRBV29-1 with TRBJ1-2, with a tentative D call TRBD1 (5 bases). Germline loops: CDR1 SQVTM, CDR2 ANQGSEA. This CDR3 comprises 12 residues. V was cut by 4 bases and J by 8 bases, with 14 bases left in between.

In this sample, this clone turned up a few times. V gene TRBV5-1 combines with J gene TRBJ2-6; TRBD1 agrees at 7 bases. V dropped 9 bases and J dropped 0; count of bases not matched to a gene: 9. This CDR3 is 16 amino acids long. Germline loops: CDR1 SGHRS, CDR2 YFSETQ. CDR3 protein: CATRDSVSSGANVLTF. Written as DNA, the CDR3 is TGCGCCACCCGGGACAGCGTCAGCTCTGGGGCCAACGTCCTGACTTTC. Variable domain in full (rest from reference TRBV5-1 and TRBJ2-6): KAGVTQTPRYLIKTRGQQVTLSCSPISGHRSVSWYQQTPGQGLQFLFEYFSETQRNKGNFPGRFSGRQFSNSRSEMNVSTLELGDSALYLCATRDSVSSGANVLTFGAGSRLTVL.

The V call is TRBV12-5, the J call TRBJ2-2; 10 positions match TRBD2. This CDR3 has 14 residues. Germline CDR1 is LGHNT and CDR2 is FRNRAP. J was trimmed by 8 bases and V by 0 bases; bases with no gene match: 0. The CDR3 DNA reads TGTGCTAGTGGTTTGGTGGGACTAGCGGGGGAGCTGTTTTTT. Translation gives CASGLVGLAGELFF.

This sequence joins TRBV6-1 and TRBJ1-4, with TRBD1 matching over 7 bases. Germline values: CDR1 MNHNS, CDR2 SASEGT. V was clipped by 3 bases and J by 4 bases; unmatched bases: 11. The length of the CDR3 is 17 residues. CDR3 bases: TGTGCCAGCAGTGATCTCGGGGGCAGGGGGGGTAATGAAAAACTGTTTTTT. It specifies CASSDLGGRGGNEKLFF.

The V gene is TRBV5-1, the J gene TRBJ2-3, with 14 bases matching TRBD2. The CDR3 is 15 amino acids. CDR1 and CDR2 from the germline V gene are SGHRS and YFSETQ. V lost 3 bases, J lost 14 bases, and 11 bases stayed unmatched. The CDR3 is CASSSGLAGAGPPYF. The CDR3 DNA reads TGCGCCAGCAGCTCGGGACTAGCGGGGGCCGGGCCTCCGTATTTT.